Below, 20 T cell receptor beta chains from the same sample are listed, as sequenced in a study of blood T cell repertoires in COVID-19. Only in-frame clones appear in the TCRdb table, and some are missing; sequencing was by immunoSEQ multiplex PCR. The sample has approximately 320,000 clones, approximately 86% seen once; the top ten hold 8.5% to 10%. The sequencing sample was made of PBMCs or T cells enriched from blood (not recorded which). These receptors were obtained from a woman between 18 and 30 years old who had recovered from COVID-19.

The genes are TRBV5-1 and TRBJ2-1; TRBD2 is a possible D gene (6 bases). Germline CDR1 is SGHRS and CDR2 is YFSETQ. V lost 0 bases and J lost 8, with 15 bases in between. This CDR3 has 15 residues. DNA for the CDR3: TGCGCCAGCAGCTTGGATTCGCGGGGCATCGATGAGCAGTTCTTC. Translated: CASSLDSRGIDEQFF.

This chain's CDR3 is CASSKSGQGRSGANVLTF. As DNA, the CDR3 is TGTGCCAGTAGTAAGTCAGGACAGGGACGCTCTGGGGCCAACGTCCTGACTTTC. This rearrangement joins TRBV19 to TRBJ2-6; 8 bases map to TRBD1. J was trimmed by 0 bases and V by 4 bases; bases with no gene match: 8. The CDR3 is 18 residues long. Germline V gene sequence: CDR1 LNHDA, CDR2 SQIVND (reference sequence).

The chain combines TRBV30 with TRBJ1-1; 7 bases align to TRBD1. The CDR3 extends over 13 amino acids. Germline V gene lookup returns CDR1 GTSNPN and CDR2 SVGIG (reference sequence). V was clipped by 4 bases and J by 3 bases; unmatched bases: 5. This CDR3 is CAWKQGYDTEAFF. The CDR3, as DNA: TGTGCCTGGAAACAGGGGTACGACACTGAAGCTTTCTTT.

This clone has only one observation. The chain links TRBV4-1 to TRBJ1-4; 8 nucleotides align to TRBD1. The CDR3 has 16 amino acids. Trimming took 4 bases from V and 4 from J; bases not matched to a gene: 8. Germline loops: CDR1 MGHRA, CDR2 YSYEKL. CDR3 DNA sequence: TGCGCCAGCAGCCTGCAGGGGGCGCCGGGTAATGAAAAACTGTTTTTT. It specifies CASSLQGAPGNEKLFF.

A few counts support this clone. This chain connects TRBV4-2 to TRBJ1-1, with TRBD1 matching over 8 bases. The CDR3 has 15 amino acids. Germline CDR1 is LGHNA and CDR2 is YNFKEQ. V lost 4 bases, J lost 5 bases, and 9 bases stayed unmatched. The CDR3 region is CASSPGTGGRTEAFF. The CDR3 region has the DNA TGTGCCAGCAGCCCCGGGACAGGAGGTAGGACTGAAGCTTTCTTT.

This clone showed up just once. J is TRBJ1-1 and V is TRBV30; a weak D match, TRBD1 (5 bases). CDR1 and CDR2 from the germline V gene are GTSNPN and SVGIG (reference sequence). The CDR3 has 13 amino acids. Trimming took off 4 bases at V and 0 bases at J, with 9 bases between the two ends. The CDR3 is CAWMGGLNTEAFF. The CDR3 DNA follows: TGTGCCTGGATGGGGGGTTTGAACACTGAAGCTTTCTTT.

The V and J genes are TRBV19 and TRBJ2-2, with a tentative D call TRBD1 (5 bases). Trimming cost V 2 bases and J 4 bases, with 17 bases left between them. The CDR3 runs 17 residues. Per germline, CDR1 LNHDA and CDR2 SQIVND (reference sequence). DNA for the CDR3: TGTGCCAGTAGTATATATATTGGGGCAGGGTCCACCGGGGAGCTGTTTTTT. Translating gives CASSIYIGAGSTGELFF.

CDR3 sequence: CASSYGHRSYEQYF. The CDR3 DNA sequence: TGTGCCAGCAGTTACGGTCACAGATCCTACGAGCAGTACTTC. The V gene is TRBV6-5, the J gene TRBJ2-7; D uncertain. CDR1 and CDR2 (germline): MNHEY, SVGAGI. V was trimmed by 2 bases and J by 1 base, leaving 9 bases between them. This CDR3 comprises 14 residues.

This clone was detected only a few times. One end of the junction varies from germline; a read error may be responsible. This chain joins TRBV2 and TRBJ1-1; TRBD1 matches 7 bases. Germline V gene data show CDR1 as SNHLY and CDR2 as FYNNEI. CDR3 size: 10 residues. The CDR3 bases are TGTGCCAGCAGGAACAGGGGATTCATATTT. Encoded protein: CASRNRGFIF.

The V call is TRBV9, the J call TRBJ1-6; D is unresolved. The CDR3 is made up of 14 amino acids. From germline, CDR1 is SGDLS and CDR2 YYNGEE. Trimming shortened V by 4 bases and J by 7 bases, and 12 bases separated the two germline ends. CDR3 protein: CASSSRGLNSPLHF. Here the CDR3 DNA reads TGTGCCAGCAGCTCCCGGGGTCTAAATTCACCCCTCCACTTT. Looking up the rest from reference TRBV9 and TRBJ1-6 gives the full variable domain: DSGVTQTPKHLITATGQRVTLRCSPRSGDLSVYWYQQSLDQGLQFLIQYYNGEERAKGNILERFSAQQFPDLHSELNLSSLELGDSALYFCASSSRGLNSPLHFGNGTRLTVT.

This chain connects TRBV2 to TRBJ1-5; TRBD1 agrees at 7 bases. This CDR3 contains 15 residues. Germline V CDR1 and CDR2: SNHLY, FYNNEI. V was clipped by 5 bases and J by 2 bases; unmatched bases: 6. CDR3 sequence (DNA): TGTGCCAGCAGTATAGACAGGGCGGGCAATCAGCCCCAGCATTTT. It is translated as CASSIDRAGNQPQHF.

This sequence joins TRBV7-8 and TRBJ2-3; perhaps TRBD2 as D (5 bases). Trimming stripped 5 bases from V and 2 bases from J, with 11 bases between. CDR1 SGHVS and CDR2 FQNEAQ come from the germline V gene. This CDR3 spans 14 amino acids. The chain's CDR3 is CASSRAASTDTQYF. The CDR3 bases are TGTGCCAGCAGCCGAGCGGCCTCCACAGATACGCAGTATTTT.

This chain links TRBV4-3 with TRBJ2-2, with D possibly matching TRBD2 (6 bases). The CDR3 consists of 15 residues. CDR1 is LGHNA, CDR2 YSLEER, per germline. V was shortened by 0 bases and J by 5 bases, with 10 bases between the two germline ends. This CDR3 is CASSQDGGVTGELFF. The CDR3 region has the DNA TGCGCCAGCAGCCAAGACGGAGGGGTGACCGGGGAGCTGTTTTTT.

The V call is TRBV4-1, the J call TRBJ2-5; tentatively, D is TRBD2 (7 bases). CDR3 size: 15 residues. Between the trimmed V and J ends, which lost 4 bases and 5 bases, there was a span of 17 bases. The V gene's germline CDR1 is MGHRA and CDR2 YSYEKL. The CDR3 region is CASSPSAGAWETQYF. The CDR3 nucleotides are TGCGCCAGCAGCCCCTCCGCGGGGGCTTGGGAGACCCAGTACTTC.

This clone has just one count. This sequence joins TRBV11-2 and TRBJ1-1, with D uncertain. The CDR3 length is 14 residues. Deletions cut 3 bases from V and 3 bases from J, with 11 bases between. Germline assignment: CDR1 SGHAT and CDR2 FQNNGV. As DNA, the CDR3 is TGTGCCAGCAGCTTCGGCGGCCGGGACACTGAAGCTTTCTTT. Translated, it gives CASSFGGRDTEAFF.

CDR3 sequence: CASATPGVTGELFF. Here the CDR3 DNA reads TGTGCCAGCGCCACTCCAGGGGTTACCGGGGAGCTGTTTTTT. The chain recombines TRBV28 with TRBJ2-2; perhaps TRBD1 as D (6 bases). CDR1 and CDR2 (germline): MDHEN, SYDVKM. The CDR3 runs to 14 residues. V lost 8 bases and J 5 bases, leaving 15 bases between the germline ends.

V gene TRBV5-1 combines with J gene TRBJ2-1, with 9 bases that match TRBD1. Losses at the gene ends were 4 bases for V and 9 bases for J; bases not matched to a gene: 11. The germline gives CDR1 SGHRS, CDR2 YFSETQ. This CDR3 contains 15 residues. The CDR3 sequence: CASSSDRDREPEQFF. CDR3 bases: TGCGCCAGCAGCAGCGACCGGGACAGGGAGCCTGAGCAGTTCTTC.

The chain is built from TRBV4-1 and TRBJ1-1, with TRBD1 as a possible D gene (5 bases). This CDR3 has 14 amino acids. V was clipped by 4 bases and J by 5 bases, with 14 bases between them. The germline CDR1 and CDR2 sequences are MGHRA and YSYEKL. Here the CDR3 reads CASSPGGAGTEAFF. The DNA for the CDR3 is TGCGCCAGCAGCCCCGGGGGTGCGGGGACTGAAGCTTTCTTT.

The chain recombines TRBV15 with TRBJ2-5; D unclear. The CDR3 consists of 12 residues. Germline-derived CDR1 and CDR2 are LNHNV and YYDKDF (reference sequence). Trimming cost V 0 bases and J 5 bases, with 4 bases left between them. Here the CDR3 reads CATSRDRETQYF. CDR3 sequence (DNA): TGTGCCACCAGCAGAGATCGGGAGACCCAGTACTTC.

This clone was observed once. The rearrangement links TRBV3-1 (or the pseudogene TRBV3-2) to TRBJ1-4; 9 nucleotides agree with TRBD1. The CDR3 spans 16 residues. The V segment lost 3 bases and the J segment 12 bases; nucleotides outside the gene matches: 14. Germline-derived CDR1 and CDR2 are LGHDT and YNNKEL (reference sequence). The CDR3 region has the DNA TGTGCCAGCAGCCATGAACAGGGGGCGCGAATATTAGAACTGTTTTTT. Protein product: CASSHEQGARILELFF.